This TCR beta chain was retrieved from a study of OX40 agonist ivuxolimab in advanced cancers. On the study more broadly: Ivuxolimab, an agonist antibody against OX40 (CD134), was given to patients. In this trial design, patients received ivuxolimab intravenously at 0.01 to 10 mg/kg every 2 weeks. Patients undergoing dose escalation presented with hepatocellular carcinoma, melanoma, renal cell or head and neck cancer. Study outcomes and limitations: At 0.1 to 3.0 mg/kg, CD4+ and CD8+ blood T cells expanded clonally by week 6.

Remarks on this clone: The target antigen is unknown.

This CDR3 contains 13 residues. The germline V and J ends were trimmed by 4 bases and 3 bases, with 8 bases remaining between them. Germline V lookup: CDR1 SGHRS, CDR2 YFSETQ. TCRdb's copy holds only in-frame clones and misses some; the assay was immunoSEQ multiplex PCR. The sample holds some 50,000 clones, approximately 89% seen once. This sequence originates from an adult with an advanced solid tumor such as melanoma, head and neck, liver or kidney cancer. The source was CD4+ or CD8+ T cells sorted from blood, collected in a trial of the OX40 agonist ivuxolimab. V gene TRBV5-1 combines with J gene TRBJ2-1; D might be TRBD2 (5 bases). The CDR3: CASSIGGYNEQFF. The CDR3 DNA follows: TGCGCCAGCAGCATCGGAGGCTACAATGAGCAGTTCTTC.